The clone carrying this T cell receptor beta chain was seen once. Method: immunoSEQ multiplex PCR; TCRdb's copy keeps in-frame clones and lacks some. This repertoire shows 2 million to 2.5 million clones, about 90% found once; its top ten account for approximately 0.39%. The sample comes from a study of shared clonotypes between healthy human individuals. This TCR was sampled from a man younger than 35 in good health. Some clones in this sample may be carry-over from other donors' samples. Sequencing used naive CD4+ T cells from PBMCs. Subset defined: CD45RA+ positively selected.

In DNA form, the CDR3 reads TGCGCCAGCAGCCCGGGCCCGGGGGAGGACACTGAAGCTTTCTTT. It codes for CASSPGPGEDTEAFF. The chain links TRBV5-1 to TRBJ1-1, with D possibly matching TRBD1 (5 bases). From germline, CDR1 is SGHRS and CDR2 YFSETQ. V lost 4 bases to trimming and J lost 3 bases, with 16 bases between them. The length of the CDR3 is 15 residues. Filled out from reference TRBV5-1 and TRBJ1-1, the complete variable domain reads KAGVTQTPRYLIKTRGQQVTLSCSPISGHRSVSWYQQTPGQGLQFLFEYFSETQRNKGNFPGRFSGRQFSNSRSEMNVSTLELGDSALYLCASSPGPGEDTEAFFGQGTRLTVV.